This T cell receptor delta chain is from a study of delta chain sequences of gamma delta T cells (dated 2017 in TCRdb). Reading the germline V gene gives CDR1 GEAIGNYY and CDR2 EKD. Compared with germline, V lacks 0 bases and J lacks 3 bases; bases without a gene match: 13. Including the terminal cysteine and phenylalanine, the CDR3 comprises 19 residues. Only the CDR3 region is kept as DNA, spanning 57 bases read in frame from base 1. Receptors were amplified or captured by 5' RACE. The run used an Illumina MiSeq. The public reads were reprocessed by TCRdb using CATT, and rows of matching DNA were later combined. Counted in this sample were about 2,600 delta-chain clones; about 5.5% of them appeared once. About 47% of the sample is taken by the ten largest. This clone was recorded at least ten times. Its antigen remains undetermined. Base quality data are lacking; no much larger clone is found one base away.

Material for sequencing was either unsorted cells or a sorted T cell fraction (not recorded which). This TCR was recovered from a human donor in good health. The chain links TRDV2 with TRDJ1, with 12 junctional bases fitting TRDD3. The CDR3 protein sequence reads: CACDTGFMSGGYVPDKLIF. The nucleotides read TGTGCCTGTGACACCGGGTTTATGTCTGGGGGATACGTACCCGATAAACTCATCTTT.